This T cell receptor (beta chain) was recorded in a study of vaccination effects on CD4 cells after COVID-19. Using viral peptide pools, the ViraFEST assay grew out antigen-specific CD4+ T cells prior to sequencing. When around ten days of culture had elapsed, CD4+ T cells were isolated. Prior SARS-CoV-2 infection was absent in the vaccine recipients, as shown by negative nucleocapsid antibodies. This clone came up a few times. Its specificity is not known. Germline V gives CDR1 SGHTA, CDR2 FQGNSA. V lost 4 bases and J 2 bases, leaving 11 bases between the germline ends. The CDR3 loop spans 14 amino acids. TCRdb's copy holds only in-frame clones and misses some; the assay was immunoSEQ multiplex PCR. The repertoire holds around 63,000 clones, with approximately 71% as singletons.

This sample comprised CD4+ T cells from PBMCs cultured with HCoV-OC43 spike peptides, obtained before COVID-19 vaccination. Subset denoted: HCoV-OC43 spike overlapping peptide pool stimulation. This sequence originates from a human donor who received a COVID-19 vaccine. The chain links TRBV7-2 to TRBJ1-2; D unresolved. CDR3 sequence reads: CASSSLTRNYGYTF. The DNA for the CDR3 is TGTGCCAGCAGCTCCCTGACACGGAACTATGGCTACACCTTC.